This TCR beta chain appears in the sequencing data of a study of T cells of healthy individuals. TCRdb re-called the 5' RACE reads through MiXCR, storing one row per CDR3 protein. The sample shows 40,000 to 60,000 distinct CDR3 sequences, roughly 14% of them seen only once. V lost 0 bases and J lost 4, with 12 bases in between. CDR1 is MNHNS and CDR2 is SASEGT in the germline V gene. The CDR3 contains 16 residues. This clonotype turned up a few times. This clonotype originated in a human donor in good health. V is TRBV6-1 and J is TRBJ1-4; D is ambiguous. The CDR3 region is CASSEAKRMINEKLFF. The CDR3 DNA reads as TGTGCCAGCAGTGAAGCGAAACGGATGATTAATGAAAAACTGTTTTTT.